This T cell receptor beta chain was sequenced during a study of cytomegalovirus exposure and HLA in healthy donors. In the case of this clone: Its antigen is not identified.

Study outcomes and limitations: The classifier reportedly diagnosed cytomegalovirus status with high specificity and sensitivity.

The V gene lost 0 bases and the J gene lost 5 bases, with 5 bases spanning the gap. This CDR3 is 13 amino acids long. Germline CDR1 is LNHDA and CDR2 is SQIVND (reference sequence). Sequencing was performed with immunoSEQ multiplex PCR; in TCRdb, only in-frame clones are kept and a portion is missing. The sample has under 100,000 clones; about 96% are singletons. The chain employs TRBV19 and TRBJ2-1; D call uncertain. The TCR sequence derives from a man between 18 and 35 years old in good health and CMV-seronegative. The sequenced sample consisted of PBMCs. The CDR3 sequence is CASSIDSNNEQFF. The CDR3 DNA follows: TGTGCCAGTAGTATAGACAGTAACAATGAGCAGTTCTTC.